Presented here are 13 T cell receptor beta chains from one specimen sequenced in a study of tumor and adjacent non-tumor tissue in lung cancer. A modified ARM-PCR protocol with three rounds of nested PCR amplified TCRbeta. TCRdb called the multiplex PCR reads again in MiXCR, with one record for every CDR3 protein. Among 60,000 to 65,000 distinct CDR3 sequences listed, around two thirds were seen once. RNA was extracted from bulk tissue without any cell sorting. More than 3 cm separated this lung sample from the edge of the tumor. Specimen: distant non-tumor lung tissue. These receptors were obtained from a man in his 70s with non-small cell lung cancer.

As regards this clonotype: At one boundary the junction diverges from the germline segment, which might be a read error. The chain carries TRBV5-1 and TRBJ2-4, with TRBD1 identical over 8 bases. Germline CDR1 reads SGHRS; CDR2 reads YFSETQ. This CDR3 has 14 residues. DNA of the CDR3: TGCGCTAGCAGCTTGGGAAACAGGGGGGACATTCAGTACTTC. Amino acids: CASSLGNRGDIQYF.

DNA of the CDR3: TGCAGTGCTAGAGGGGTGGGGGGAGGCACTGAAGCTTTCTTT. This codes for CSARGVGGGTEAFF. The gene calls are TRBV20-1 and TRBJ1-1; D perhaps matches TRBD1 (5 bases). The CDR3 length is 14 residues. The V gene's germline CDR1 is DFQATT and CDR2 SNEGSKA (reference sequence). Trimming left V 1 base short and J 4 bases short, with 13 bases between.

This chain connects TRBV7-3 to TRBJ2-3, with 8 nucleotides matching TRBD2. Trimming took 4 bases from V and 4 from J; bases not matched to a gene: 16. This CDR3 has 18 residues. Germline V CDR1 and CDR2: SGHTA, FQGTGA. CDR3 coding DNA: TGTGCCAGCAGCTCCATTCCGGGGGGGCCGGGAGGGTCAGATACGCAGTATTTT. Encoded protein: CASSSIPGGPGGSDTQYF.

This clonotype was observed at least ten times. CDR3 sequence (DNA): TGCAGCGTCCTTAACCAGGGCCCTGTTACCTACGAGCAGTACTTC. It codes for CSVLNQGPVTYEQYF. The V and J genes are TRBV29-1 and TRBJ2-7; perhaps TRBD1 as D (5 bases). V was cut by 6 bases and J by 2 bases, with 20 bases left in between. The CDR3 covers 15 residues. CDR1 and CDR2 from the germline V gene are SQVTM and ANQGSEA.

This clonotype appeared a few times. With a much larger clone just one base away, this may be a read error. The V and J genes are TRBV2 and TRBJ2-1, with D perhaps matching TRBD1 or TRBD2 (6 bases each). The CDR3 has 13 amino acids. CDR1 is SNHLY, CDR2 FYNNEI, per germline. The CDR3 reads CAGGTRLLGEQSF. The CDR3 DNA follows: TGTGCCGGCGGGACACGCCTATTAGGGGAGCAGTCCTTC.

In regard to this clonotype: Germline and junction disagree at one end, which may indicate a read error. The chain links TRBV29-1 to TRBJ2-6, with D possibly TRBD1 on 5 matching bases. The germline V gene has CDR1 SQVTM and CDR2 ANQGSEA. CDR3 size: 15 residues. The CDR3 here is CSVELGISGANILTF. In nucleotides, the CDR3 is TGCAGCGTTGAACTAGGGATATCTGGGGCCAACATCCTGACTTTC.

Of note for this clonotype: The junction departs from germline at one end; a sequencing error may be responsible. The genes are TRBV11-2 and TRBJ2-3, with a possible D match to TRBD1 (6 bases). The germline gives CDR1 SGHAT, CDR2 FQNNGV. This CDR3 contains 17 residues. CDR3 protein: CASSLDPGQRRTDTQYF. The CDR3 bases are TGTGCCAGCAGCTTGGACCCGGGACAACGCCGCACAGATACGCAGTATTTC. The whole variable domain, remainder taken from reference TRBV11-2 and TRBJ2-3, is EAGVAQSPRYKIIEKRQSVAFWCNPISGHATLYWYQQILGQGPKLLIQFQNNGVVDDSQLPKDRFSAERLKGVDSTLKIQPAKLEDSAVYLCASSLDPGQRRTDTQYFGPGTRLTVL.

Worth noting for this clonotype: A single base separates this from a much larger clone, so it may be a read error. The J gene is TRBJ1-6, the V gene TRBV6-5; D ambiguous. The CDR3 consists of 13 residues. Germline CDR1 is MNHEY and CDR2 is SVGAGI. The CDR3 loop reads CASSYYNYSPPHF. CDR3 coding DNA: TGTGCCAGCAGTTACTACAATTATTCACCCCCCCACTTT.

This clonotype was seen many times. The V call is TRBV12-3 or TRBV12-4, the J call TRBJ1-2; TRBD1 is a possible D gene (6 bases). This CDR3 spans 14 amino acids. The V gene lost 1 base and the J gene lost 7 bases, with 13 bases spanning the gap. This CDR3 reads CASSLGGARSGYTF. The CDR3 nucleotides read TGTGCCAGCAGTTTAGGGGGGGCGCGTAGTGGCTACACCTTC.

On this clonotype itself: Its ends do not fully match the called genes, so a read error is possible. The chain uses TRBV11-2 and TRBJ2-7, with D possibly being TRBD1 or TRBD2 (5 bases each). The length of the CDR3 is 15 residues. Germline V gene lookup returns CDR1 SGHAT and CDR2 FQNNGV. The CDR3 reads CASNSPQTGTYEQCF. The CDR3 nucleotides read TGTGCCAGCAACTCCCCCCAAACTGGGACCTACGAGCAGTGCTTC.

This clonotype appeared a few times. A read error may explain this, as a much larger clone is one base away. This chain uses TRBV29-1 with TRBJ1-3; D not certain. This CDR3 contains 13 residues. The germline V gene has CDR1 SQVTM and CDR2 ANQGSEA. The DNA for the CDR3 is TGCGGCGTTGGTATCGGGATCGGGAACACCATATATTTT. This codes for CGVGIGIGNTIYF.

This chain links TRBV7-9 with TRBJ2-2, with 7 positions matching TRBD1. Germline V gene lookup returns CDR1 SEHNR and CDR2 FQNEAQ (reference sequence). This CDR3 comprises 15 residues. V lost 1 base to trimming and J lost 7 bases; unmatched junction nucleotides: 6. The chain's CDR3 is CASSLVGQDGGELFF. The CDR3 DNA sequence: TGTGCCAGCAGCTTAGTTGGACAGGACGGCGGGGAGCTGTTTTTT.

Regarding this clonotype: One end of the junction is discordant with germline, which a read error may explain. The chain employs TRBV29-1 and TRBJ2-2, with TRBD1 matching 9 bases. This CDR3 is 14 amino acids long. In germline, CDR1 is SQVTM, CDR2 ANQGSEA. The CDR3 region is CSGGTGMIIGELFF. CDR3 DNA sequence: TGCAGCGGGGGGACAGGGATGATCATCGGGGAACTGTTTTTT.